The 28 T cell receptor beta chains given below trace back to one sample, sequenced in a study of CD8+CD57+ T cells in acquired aplastic anemia. The TCR beta profiling, which covered VDJ combination and CDR3 sequence, was carried out using genomic DNA as the template. TCRdb passed the reads through MiXCR, listing each CDR3 protein once. The top ten hold under 15% of the sample, which has roughly 180,000 distinct CDR3 sequences, around 50% seen once. An expansion of CD8+CD57+ cells by flow cytometry had been shown in patients chosen for sequencing. Input material: sorted CD4+, CD8+, or CD8+CD57+ T cells (not recorded which) from PBMCs. Receptor source: a human donor with aplastic anemia.

This clonotype came up a few times. The chain carries TRBV24-1 and TRBJ2-1; D is uncertain. This CDR3 contains 14 residues. Germline CDR1 KGHDR, CDR2 SFDVKD. The germline V and J ends were trimmed by 0 bases and 9 bases, with 11 bases remaining between them. The CDR3 here is CATSDLGRAPEQFF. The CDR3, as DNA: TGTGCCACCAGTGATTTGGGCAGAGCCCCTGAGCAGTTCTTC.

The chain links TRBV6-5 to TRBJ1-2; unclear D gene. With 0 bases removed from V and 8 bases from J, the gap between germline ends came to 16 bases. The CDR3 length is 15 residues. CDR1 and CDR2 (germline): MNHEY, SVGAGI. The CDR3: CASSYSRASKGGYTF. CDR3 DNA: TGTGCCAGCAGTTACTCCCGGGCCTCTAAAGGAGGCTACACCTTC.

A single count supports this clonotype. The rearrangement joins TRBV12-5 to TRBJ2-1, with 7 bases lining up with TRBD2. Germline V CDR1 and CDR2: LGHNT, FRNRAP. V trimming: 6 bases; J trimming: 9 bases; junction bases outside the gene matches: 8. The CDR3 length is 13 residues. CDR3 DNA: TGTGCTAGTGGCCTCCCCACGGGGGGTGAGCAGTTCTTC. This codes for CASGLPTGGEQFF.

The chain carries TRBV29-1 and TRBJ2-7; 14 nucleotides agree with TRBD2. V shed 8 bases, J shed 5 bases, and the junction held 8 bases outside the gene matches. Germline-derived CDR1 and CDR2 are SQVTM and ANQGSEA. CDR3 size: 14 residues. CDR3 in DNA: TGCAGCATTCCGGGACTAGCGGGAGTCCACGAGCAGTACTTC. The encoded protein is CSIPGLAGVHEQYF.

This clonotype showed up many times. This chain connects TRBV5-6 to TRBJ2-2; D not certain. CDR1 is SGHDT and CDR2 is YYEEEE in the germline V gene. V was trimmed by 0 bases and J by 9 bases, leaving 12 bases between them. CDR3 length: 14 amino acids. The CDR3 DNA is TGTGCCAGCAGCTTGGATACAGTTGTCCGGGAGCTGTTTTTT. This encodes CASSLDTVVRELFF. Based on the CDR3 plus reference TRBV5-6 and TRBJ2-2, the full variable domain is DAGVTQSPTHLIKTRGQQVTLRCSPKSGHDTVSWYQQALGQGPQFIFQYYEEEERQRGNFPDRFSGHQFPNYSSELNVNALLLGDSALYLCASSLDTVVRELFFGEGSRLTVL.

This chain uses TRBV19 with TRBJ2-7; D remains ambiguous. The V gene lost 3 bases and the J gene lost 3 bases, with 12 bases spanning the gap. The CDR3 has 14 amino acids. From germline, CDR1 is LNHDA and CDR2 SQIVND (reference sequence). The CDR3 coding sequence is TGTGCCAGTAGTATGGGCCAGGTAAACTACGAGCAGTACTTC. It is translated as CASSMGQVNYEQYF.

V usage is TRBV29-1 and J usage is TRBJ1-2; 7 bases align to TRBD1. Trimming at V came to 7 bases and at J to 5 bases, leaving 10 bases not matched to a gene. CDR1 is SQVTM, CDR2 ANQGSEA, per germline. This CDR3 is built from 13 residues. The CDR3 loop is CSGWDSAEYGYTF. In DNA form, the CDR3 reads TGCAGCGGCTGGGACAGCGCCGAGTATGGCTACACCTTC.

CDR3 residues: CAVGSASGYDTQYF. CDR3 DNA sequence: TGTGCCGTCGGATCAGCGAGCGGTTATGATACGCAGTATTTT. The J gene is TRBJ2-3, the V gene TRBV7-2; the D gene is possibly TRBD2 (5 bases). With 11 bases removed from V and 6 bases from J, the gap between germline ends came to 21 bases. Germline CDR1 and CDR2: SGHTA and FQGNSA. CDR3 length: 14 residues.

This chain links TRBV7-6 with TRBJ1-3; a weak D match, TRBD1 (5 bases). V gave up 6 bases and J gave up 8 bases, with 14 bases separating them. The germline V gene encodes CDR1 SGHVS and CDR2 FNYEAQ. The CDR3 is made up of 13 amino acids. The CDR3 coding sequence is TGTGCCAGCAGACGACAGATCTGGGACACCATATATTTT. It is translated as CASRRQIWDTIYF. The whole variable domain, filled in from reference TRBV7-6 and TRBJ1-3, reads GAGVSQSPRYKVTKRGQDVALRCDPISGHVSLYWYRQALGQGPEFLTYFNYEAQQDKSGLPNDRFSAERPEGSISTLTIQRTEQRDSAMYRCASRRQIWDTIYFGEGSWLTVV.

In this sample, this clonotype turned up many times. The J gene is TRBJ2-3, the V gene TRBV4-1; D uncertain. The CDR3 totals 15 residues. V was trimmed by 4 bases and J by 0 bases, leaving 11 bases between them. Germline CDR1 MGHRA, CDR2 YSYEKL. The CDR3 region has the DNA TGCGCCAGCAGCCCAGGCCCAGCGAGCACAGATACGCAGTATTTT. This codes for CASSPGPASTDTQYF.

This clonotype appeared many times. The chain couples TRBV2 to TRBJ1-4; 7 bases map to TRBD1. Germline lookup yields CDR1 SNHLY and CDR2 FYNNEI. With V trimmed by 4 bases and J by 4 bases, 9 bases remained unmatched. The CDR3 runs 16 residues. CDR3 nucleotides: TGTGCCAGCAGTGCTGAAGGGGGCGGGGGTAATGAAAAACTGTTTTTT. The encoded protein is CASSAEGGGGNEKLFF.

This clonotype occurred many times. This chain joins TRBV20-1 and TRBJ1-1; no definite D call. V was trimmed by 0 bases and J by 10 bases, leaving 18 bases between them. CDR3 length: 14 residues. From germline, CDR1 is DFQATT and CDR2 SNEGSKA (reference sequence). Here the CDR3 DNA reads TGCAGTGCTAGAGATCCCGCAGCCGGGGTCCCAGCTTTCTTT. This encodes CSARDPAAGVPAFF.

V and J are TRBV7-9 and TRBJ1-2; D unresolved. This CDR3 spans 13 amino acids. The V gene lost 4 bases and the J gene lost 3 bases, with 9 bases spanning the gap. CDR1 is SEHNR, CDR2 FQNEAQ, per germline (reference sequence). CDR3: CASSSDGHYGYTF. CDR3 sequence (DNA): TGTGCCAGCAGCTCGGACGGCCACTATGGCTACACCTTC.

This clonotype was counted ten times or more. The V and J genes are TRBV19 and TRBJ2-3; no clear D. Germline CDR1 reads LNHDA; CDR2 reads SQIVND (reference sequence). The CDR3 spans 14 residues. Trimming took off 5 bases at V and 3 bases at J, with 12 bases between the two ends. CDR3 in DNA: TGTGCCAGTAGTCTAAGACGAGCGACAGATACGCAGTATTTT. As protein: CASSLRRATDTQYF.

The chain recombines TRBV25-1 with TRBJ1-1; TRBD1 aligns across 8 bases. Per germline, CDR1 MGHDK and CDR2 SYGVNS. J lost 6 bases, V lost 3 bases, and 6 bases had no gene match. The CDR3 consists of 14 residues. CDR3 region: CASSDSAGGAEAFF. CDR3 nucleotide sequence: TGTGCCAGCAGTGATTCGGCAGGGGGCGCTGAAGCTTTCTTT.

In this sample, this clonotype turned up many times. This chain connects TRBV19 to TRBJ1-5; TRBD1 matches at 9 bases. V shed 3 bases and J 3 bases; nucleotides not matched to a gene: 12. Germline CDR1 reads LNHDA; CDR2 reads SQIVND (reference sequence). The CDR3 is made up of 18 amino acids. Written as DNA, the CDR3 is TGTGCCAGTAGTATTTTTAGGACAGGGGCCCTCCCCAATCAGCCCCAGCATTTT. Translated, it gives CASSIFRTGALPNQPQHF.

The CDR3, as DNA: TGTGCCAGTAGTAGTGCCGGGACAGGGTACAATGAGCAGTTCTTC. It yields the protein CASSSAGTGYNEQFF. This rearrangement joins TRBV19 to TRBJ2-1; 9 bases align to TRBD1. The J segment lost 4 bases and the V segment lost 4 bases, leaving 5 bases of the junction unmatched. This CDR3 is built from 15 residues. The germline gives CDR1 LNHDA, CDR2 SQIVND (reference sequence).

This clonotype has just a few counts. The chain is built from TRBV2 and TRBJ2-1; 8 bases line up with TRBD1. The ends lost 6 bases at V and 8 bases at J; junction bases unmatched: 9. Germline lookup yields CDR1 SNHLY and CDR2 FYNNEI. The CDR3 has 14 residues. CDR3 sequence reads: CASRMKQGVDEQFF. In DNA, the CDR3 is TGTGCCAGCAGGATGAAACAGGGGGTGGATGAGCAGTTCTTC.

This chain connects TRBV20-1 to TRBJ2-5, with D perhaps assigned TRBD1 or TRBD2 (6 bases each). The germline V gene has CDR1 DFQATT and CDR2 SNEGSKA (reference sequence). V dropped 3 bases and J dropped 7 bases, with 9 bases sitting between them. CDR3 length: 11 amino acids. In DNA form, the CDR3 reads TGCAGTGCTAGTGAGGGGGGGACCCAGTACTTC. It specifies CSASEGGTQYF.

This clonotype was seen repeatedly, ten times or more. The chain employs TRBV9 and TRBJ1-6; D is perhaps TRBD1 (5 bases). Trimming took off 4 bases at V and 7 bases at J, with 9 bases between the two ends. Germline V gene data show CDR1 as SGDLS and CDR2 as YYNGEE. This CDR3 has 13 amino acids. The DNA of the CDR3 is TGTGCCAGCAGCACCCGACAGAATTCACCCCTCCACTTT. Protein product: CASSTRQNSPLHF.

This clonotype has a count of ten or more. This chain connects TRBV7-9 to TRBJ1-4, with D possibly being TRBD1 (6 bases). The germline gives CDR1 SEHNR, CDR2 FQNEAQ (reference sequence). CDR3 length: 16 residues. Deletions cut 0 bases from V and 4 bases from J, with 12 bases between. The CDR3 reads CASSLAGGGNNEKLFF. The CDR3 region has the DNA TGTGCCAGCAGCTTAGCCGGAGGGGGAAATAATGAAAAACTGTTTTTT. Using reference TRBV7-9 and TRBJ1-4 for the parts outside the CDR3, the full variable domain is DTGVSQNPRHKITKRGQNVTFRCDPISEHNRLYWYRQTLGQGPEFLTYFQNEAQLEKSRLLSDRFSAERPKGSFSTLEIQRTEQGDSAMYLCASSLAGGGNNEKLFFGSGTQLSVL.

The chain uses TRBV20-1 and TRBJ1-5; 8 bases map to TRBD1. The germline gives CDR1 DFQATT, CDR2 SNEGSKA (reference sequence). This CDR3 has 13 amino acids. The CDR3 bases are TGCAGCGTACCGGGACAGGCTAATCAGCCCCAGCATTTT. Protein product: CSVPGQANQPQHF.

This clonotype appeared a few times. The J gene is TRBJ1-2, the V gene TRBV14, with TRBD1 matching 8 bases. CDR3 size: 18 residues. Unmatched junction bases numbered 18, after V lost 3 bases and J lost 6 bases. CDR1 is SGHDN and CDR2 is FVKESK in the germline V gene. The CDR3 nucleotides are TGTGCCAGCAGCCATCAGCCGGGACAGGATTTTCGCTGGGATGGCTACACCTTC. Translating it yields CASSHQPGQDFRWDGYTF. The full variable domain, with the rest looked up from reference TRBV14 and TRBJ1-2, is EAGVTQFPSHSVIEKGQTVTLRCDPISGHDNLYWYRRVMGKEIKFLLHFVKESKQDESGMPNNRFLAERTGGTYSTLKVQPAELEDSGVYFCASSHQPGQDFRWDGYTFGSGTRLTVV.

This clonotype has a handful of counts. CDR3 region: CASSQDDPSSGGSVKNIQYF. The DNA of the CDR3 is TGCGCCAGCAGCCAAGATGACCCGTCTAGCGGGGGGAGTGTGAAAAACATTCAGTACTTC. The chain combines TRBV4-1 with TRBJ2-4; 11 nucleotides match TRBD2. The CDR3 is 20 residues long. Per germline, CDR1 MGHRA and CDR2 YSYEKL. V gave up 0 bases and J gave up 4 bases; unmatched junction bases: 14.

V and J are TRBV20-1 and TRBJ2-1; 11 nucleotides agree with TRBD2. The CDR3 contains 16 residues. V trimming: 5 bases; J trimming: 7 bases; junction bases outside the gene matches: 13. CDR1 is DFQATT and CDR2 is SNEGSKA in the germline V gene (reference sequence). CDR3 sequence reads: CSAPTSGGLGSNEQFF. In DNA, the CDR3 is TGCAGTGCTCCTACTAGCGGGGGTTTGGGTTCGAATGAGCAGTTCTTC.

This clonotype was counted many times. The rearrangement joins TRBV7-3 to TRBJ2-1; D gene uncertain. Germline V lookup: CDR1 SGHTA, CDR2 FQGTGA. The CDR3 contains 12 residues. With 0 bases removed from V and 9 bases from J, the gap between germline ends came to 6 bases. CDR3 region: CASSLTGVEQFF. In nucleotides, the CDR3 is TGTGCCAGCAGCTTAACGGGTGTTGAGCAGTTCTTC.

This clonotype occurred a few times. The CDR3 here is CASSIGPVSSYEQYF. Written as DNA, the CDR3 is TGTGCCAGTAGTATTGGGCCAGTCAGCTCCTACGAGCAGTACTTC. The genes are TRBV19 and TRBJ2-7; no firm D call. This CDR3 has 15 amino acids. With 3 bases removed from V and 0 bases from J, the gap between germline ends came to 12 bases. Germline CDR1 reads LNHDA; CDR2 reads SQIVND (reference sequence).

The table lists this clonotype with a few counts. The V gene is TRBV25-1, the J gene TRBJ2-1; D not certain. Germline CDR1 and CDR2: MGHDK and SYGVNS. The germline V and J ends were trimmed by 4 bases and 0 bases, with 7 bases remaining between them. The CDR3 loop spans 14 amino acids. CDR3 loop: CASSGSGSYNEQFF. CDR3 in DNA: TGTGCCAGCAGTGGTTCTGGCTCCTACAATGAGCAGTTCTTC.